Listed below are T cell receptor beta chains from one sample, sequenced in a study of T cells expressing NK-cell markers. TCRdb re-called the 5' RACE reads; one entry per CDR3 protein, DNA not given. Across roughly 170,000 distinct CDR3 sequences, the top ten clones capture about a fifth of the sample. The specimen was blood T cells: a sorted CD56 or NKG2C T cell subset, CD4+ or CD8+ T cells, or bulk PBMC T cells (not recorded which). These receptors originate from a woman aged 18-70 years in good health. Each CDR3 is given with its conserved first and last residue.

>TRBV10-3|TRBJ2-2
CAISGRGPGAGELFF
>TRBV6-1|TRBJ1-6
CASSLGGQGDSPLHF
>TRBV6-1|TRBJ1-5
CASSVLDVSNQPQHF
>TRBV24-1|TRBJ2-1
CATSDTTSGRHEQFF
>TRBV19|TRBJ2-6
CASSIWIRGSGANVLTF
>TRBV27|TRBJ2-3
CASSRANTDTQYF
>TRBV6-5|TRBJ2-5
CASSYSWGPPRGTQYF
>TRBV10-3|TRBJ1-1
CAISNSGDTEAFF
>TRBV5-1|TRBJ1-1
CASSLLPGGDMNTEAFF
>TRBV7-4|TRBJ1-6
CASSRRTGLSKPLHF
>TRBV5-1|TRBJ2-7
CASSLAGGAYEQYF
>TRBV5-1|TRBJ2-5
CASSLLSGQETQYF
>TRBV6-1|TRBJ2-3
CATRTSGTDTQYF
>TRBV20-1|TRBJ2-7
CSARDGASGSLEQYF
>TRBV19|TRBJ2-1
CASSTLGLDNEQFF
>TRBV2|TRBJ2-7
CASSTTNEQYF
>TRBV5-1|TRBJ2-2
CASSPSRGRELFF
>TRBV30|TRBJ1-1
CAWSRDSTLEAFF
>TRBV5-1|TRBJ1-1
CASSLGTLGRNTEAFF